This T cell receptor (beta chain) came from a study of chemoradiotherapy in HPV16-positive cancers. Study-level results: Non-HPV-specific T cells did not expand in tumors during treatment, whereas candidate HPV-specific clones and E7-related motifs did. Functional assays defining HPV-specific T cells used only a couple of HPV16-positive patients.

This table comes from immunoSEQ multiplex PCR, and its TCRdb copy is limited to in-frame clones, with some not included. The sample records about 12,000 clones, 70% to 85% being singletons. With V trimmed by 4 bases and J by 5 bases, 15 bases remained unmatched. Germline CDR1 and CDR2: LGHNA and YNFKEQ. This CDR3 spans 17 amino acids. Turning to this clone: What it recognizes is unknown.

This TCR was recovered from a human donor with HPV-associated anogenital cancer. The chain has TRBV4-2 and TRBJ2-3; TRBD2 matches 7 bases. This material was collected from a patient who underwent chemoradiotherapy. The CDR3 is CASSLYYLAGEEDTQYF. CDR3 DNA sequence: TGTGCCAGCAGCCTTTACTACCTGGCGGGGGAGGAAGATACGCAGTATTTT.